This T cell receptor beta chain came from a study of blood T cell repertoires in COVID-19. Whole-study context: Both acute and convalescent COVID-19 samples were obtained from the United States, Italy and Spain. T cells, B-cell-depleted T cells, or PBMCs supplied cDNA or gDNA.

Trimming took 4 bases from V and 8 from J; bases not matched to a gene: 7. Germline V gene lookup returns CDR1 ENHRY and CDR2 SYGVKD. The CDR3 is made up of 15 amino acids. Patients at the Seattle site were enrolled during active infection and followed longitudinally. Original methodology: Scientists estimated how many nucleated cells there were by amplifying reference gene primers. Produced via immunoSEQ multiplex PCR; TCRdb's table is partial and in-frame only. That table gives V, J and clone size, and the DNA gave D and trimming. The sample includes around 200,000 clones, about 85% of them seen just once.

The sample was peripheral blood. The chain couples TRBV10-3 to TRBJ2-1, with 11 bases aligning to TRBD1. This TCR came from a person aged 65 to 85 with COVID-19, enrolled during active disease. CDR3 in DNA: TGTGCCATCAGTGGGGAGGACAGGGGGCAGGATGAGCAGTTCTTC. This translates into CAISGEDRGQDEQFF.